The 31 T cell receptor beta chains reported below all come from one sample, sequenced in a study of T cell repertoires in cytomegalovirus infection (dated 2019 in TCRdb). Their cognate antigens are unknown. The run used an Illumina HiSeq 1500. TCRdb applied fastp at Q25 and MiXCR to the public reads, then kept only in-frame beta chains. CDR3 protein duplicates are merged, each entry listing the most common genes and DNA. The sample table shows 46,000 or so distinct CDR3 sequences, and 20% to 25% are seen once. Approximately 17% of the sample is held by the ten biggest clonotypes. The specimen sequenced was PBMCs, sequenced either directly or after in vitro stimulation (not recorded which). These receptors all come from a human donor in good health (CMV status not recorded). Some clones in this sample may be carry-over from other donors' samples.

This chain connects TRBV15 to TRBJ2-2; the D gene is possibly TRBD1 (5 bases). V was shortened by 7 bases and J by 6 bases, with 15 bases between the two germline ends. Per the germline V gene, CDR1 is LNHNV and CDR2 is YYDKDF (reference sequence). This CDR3 spans 14 amino acids. This CDR3 is CATTPGAGSGELFF. DNA of the CDR3: TGTGCCACCACCCCCGGTGCAGGGTCCGGGGAGCTGTTTTTT.

V usage is TRBV2 and J usage is TRBJ1-1; D might be TRBD1 (5 bases). V lost 8 bases and J lost 2, with 15 bases in between. The CDR3 runs 14 residues. Germline V lookup: CDR1 SNHLY, CDR2 FYNNEI. The CDR3 here is CASFKGRDNTEAFF. The DNA for the CDR3 is TGTGCCAGCTTCAAAGGCCGGGACAACACTGAAGCTTTCTTT.

This sequence joins TRBV28 and TRBJ1-4, with D maybe TRBD1 (5 bases). The CDR3 runs to 15 residues. Germline values: CDR1 MDHEN, CDR2 SYDVKM. The germline V and J ends were trimmed by 8 bases and 8 bases, with 21 bases remaining between them. The DNA for the CDR3 is TGTGCCAGCCTACAGCCCCGGGGCCGACAGGAAAAACTGTTTTTT. It is translated as CASLQPRGRQEKLFF.

V is TRBV19 and J is TRBJ2-3; 10 bases map to TRBD1. The length of the CDR3 is 13 residues. Per the germline V gene, CDR1 is LNHDA and CDR2 is SQIVND (reference sequence). Trimming cost V 9 bases and J 6 bases; bases outside gene matches: 6. The CDR3 coding sequence is TGTGCCAGCGGGACAGGGGATGGGGATACGCAGTATTTT. Amino acid sequence: CASGTGDGDTQYF.

This clonotype was seen at least ten times. The chain recombines TRBV7-6 with TRBJ2-7; 7 bases are a match to TRBD1. The CDR3 has 15 amino acids. The V segment lost 1 base and the J segment 3 bases; nucleotides outside the gene matches: 6. Per germline, CDR1 SGHVS and CDR2 FNYEAQ. The CDR3 is CASSLGQGVGYEQYF. The CDR3 nucleotides read TGTGCCAGCAGCTTAGGACAGGGCGTGGGCTACGAGCAGTACTTC. Full variable domain (missing parts from reference TRBV7-6 and TRBJ2-7): GAGVSQSPRYKVTKRGQDVALRCDPISGHVSLYWYRQALGQGPEFLTYFNYEAQQDKSGLPNDRFSAERPEGSISTLTIQRTEQRDSAMYRCASSLGQGVGYEQYFGPGTRLTVT.

This clonotype was detected a few times. This chain connects TRBV4-1 to TRBJ2-3; possibly TRBD2 for D (5 bases). The CDR3 covers 16 residues. V lost 3 bases and J lost 2, with 15 bases in between. Germline V gene sequence: CDR1 MGHRA, CDR2 YSYEKL. The CDR3 region is CASSHPPGVYTDTQYF. The CDR3 DNA reads as TGCGCCAGCAGCCACCCCCCCGGGGTCTACACAGATACGCAGTATTTT.

In this sample, this clonotype turned up many times. This chain joins TRBV7-9 and TRBJ2-7, with D uncertain. V was shortened by 2 bases and J by 3 bases, with 2 bases between the two germline ends. Germline assignment: CDR1 SEHNR and CDR2 FQNEAQ (reference sequence). The CDR3 is made up of 11 amino acids. This chain's CDR3 is CASSLFYEQYF. For the CDR3, the DNA is TGTGCCAGCAGCTTATTCTACGAGCAGTACTTC.

This chain uses TRBV27 with TRBJ2-3; TRBD2 agrees at 10 bases. The CDR3 has 18 amino acids. Germline V gene sequence: CDR1 MNHEY, CDR2 SMNVEV (reference sequence). Trimming cost V 0 bases and J 2 bases; bases outside gene matches: 8. The CDR3 is CASSLSATSGVFTDTQYF. The CDR3 region has the DNA TGTGCCAGCAGTTTATCGGCCACTAGCGGGGTGTTCACAGATACGCAGTATTTT.

The rearrangement joins TRBV10-3 to TRBJ2-3, with D perhaps matching TRBD2 (5 bases). V shed 6 bases and J shed 2 bases, with 9 bases lying between them. The CDR3 totals 13 residues. Germline CDR1 is ENHRY and CDR2 is SYGVKD. In nucleotides, the CDR3 is TGTGCCATCAGACTAGGCTCCACAGATACGCAGTATTTT. Amino acid sequence: CAIRLGSTDTQYF.

The sample holds many counts of this clonotype. The chain recombines TRBV9 with TRBJ1-1; D unclear. This CDR3 has 13 amino acids. The V end was cut by 1 base, the J end by 1 base, with 5 bases between. CDR1 SGDLS and CDR2 YYNGEE come from the germline V gene. CDR3 nucleotide sequence: TGTGCCAGCAGCGTAACTCAGAACACTGAAGCTTTCTTT. Amino acids: CASSVTQNTEAFF.

The rearrangement links TRBV28 to TRBJ2-3, with D perhaps TRBD2 (6 bases). The CDR3 has 18 amino acids. CDR1 and CDR2 (germline): MDHEN, SYDVKM. The ends were cut back, 7 bases at V and 2 bases at J, with 25 bases in the middle. The CDR3 DNA is TGTGCCAGCACCCTGGAGTCGGGACTCCAATATAACACAGATACGCAGTATTTT. Amino acids: CASTLESGLQYNTDTQYF.

The CDR3 DNA reads as TGTGCCAGCAGCCCCCCCGGTAGGGGTACGCAGTATTTT. This gives the protein CASSPPGRGTQYF. The chain joins TRBV11-2 to TRBJ2-3; possibly TRBD1 for D (5 bases). V shed 5 bases and J shed 8 bases, with 14 bases lying between them. From germline, CDR1 is SGHAT and CDR2 FQNNGV. The CDR3 has 13 amino acids.

This clonotype occurred many times. The J gene is TRBJ1-1, the V gene TRBV7-2; maybe TRBD1 (6 bases). Germline CDR1 and CDR2: SGHTA and FQGNSA. Trimming pared 0 bases from V and 8 bases from J, leaving 10 bases between. The CDR3 runs to 13 residues. CDR3 residues: CASSLAWTAEAFF. The CDR3 region has the DNA TGTGCCAGCAGCTTAGCGTGGACAGCGGAAGCTTTCTTT.

The chain employs TRBV6-2 or TRBV6-3 and TRBJ2-7; maybe TRBD2 (6 bases). The CDR3 totals 14 residues. V was pared by 7 bases and J by 0 bases, with 13 bases between. Germline CDR1 MNHEY, CDR2 SVGEGT. The CDR3 loop reads CASNLEGPSYEQYF. As DNA, the CDR3 is TGTGCCAGCAACCTGGAGGGACCCTCCTACGAGCAGTACTTC.

The sample holds many counts of this clonotype. The chain links TRBV9 to TRBJ2-7, with D possibly matching TRBD1 (5 bases). The CDR3 spans 15 residues. Trimming stripped 3 bases from V and 3 bases from J, with 16 bases between. Per germline, CDR1 SGDLS and CDR2 YYNGEE. The CDR3: CASSAERSGNYEQYF. The CDR3 DNA sequence: TGTGCCAGCAGCGCCGAGCGTTCAGGGAACTACGAGCAGTACTTC.

In its sample, this clonotype was seen many times. V gene TRBV2 combines with J gene TRBJ1-2, with 7 positions matching TRBD1. The V segment lost 7 bases and the J segment 3 bases; nucleotides outside the gene matches: 2. Germline V CDR1 and CDR2: SNHLY, FYNNEI. This CDR3 is 12 amino acids long. The DNA of the CDR3 is TGTGCCAGCACCGGGACAGACTATGGCTACACCTTC. This encodes CASTGTDYGYTF. The full variable domain, rest sourced from reference TRBV2 and TRBJ1-2, is EPEVTQTPSHQVTQMGQEVILRCVPISNHLYFYWYRQILGQKVEFLVSFYNNEISEKSEIFDDQFSVERPDGSNFTLKIRSTKLEDSAMYFCASTGTDYGYTFGSGTRLTVV.

This clonotype came up many times. V is TRBV6-2 or TRBV6-3 and J is TRBJ2-3, with 7 bases identical to TRBD1. Germline CDR1 MNHEY, CDR2 SVGEGT. J was trimmed by 2 bases and V by 6 bases; bases with no gene match: 5. The CDR3 is 14 amino acids. CDR3 nucleotide sequence: TGTGCCAGCAGGACGGACAGGCACACAGATACGCAGTATTTT. Its protein product is CASRTDRHTDTQYF.

The CDR3 spells CAISAGAGNQPQHF. CDR3 sequence (DNA): TGTGCCATCAGTGCAGGGGCTGGCAATCAGCCCCAGCATTTT. The chain uses TRBV10-3 and TRBJ1-5, with a tentative D call TRBD1 (6 bases). Germline CDR1 is ENHRY and CDR2 is SYGVKD. Deletions cut 4 bases from V and 2 bases from J, with 9 bases between. The CDR3 length is 14 residues.

This clonotype was picked up many times. The chain combines TRBV7-9 with TRBJ1-1; 9 bases agree with TRBD1. This CDR3 has 15 amino acids. J gave up 1 base and V 7 bases, and 7 bases lay outside the gene matches. Germline V CDR1 and CDR2: SEHNR, FQNEAQ (reference sequence). CDR3 coding DNA: TGTGCCAGCAACCCCGGGACAGGGACGAACACTGAAGCTTTCTTT. This gives the protein CASNPGTGTNTEAFF. The variable domain in full, completed from reference TRBV7-9 and TRBJ1-1, reads DTGVSQNPRHKITKRGQNVTFRCDPISEHNRLYWYRQTLGQGPEFLTYFQNEAQLEKSRLLSDRFSAERPKGSFSTLEIQRTEQGDSAMYLCASNPGTGTNTEAFFGQGTRLTVV.

This clonotype was observed many times. The CDR3 bases are TGTGCCAGCAGCTTAGGGTACAATCAGCCCCAGCATTTT. Translation: CASSLGYNQPQHF. This chain links TRBV7-2 with TRBJ1-5, with D unclear. Germline V gives CDR1 SGHTA, CDR2 FQGNSA. V lost 1 base and J 3 bases, leaving 4 bases between the germline ends. The CDR3 runs 13 residues.

The chain joins TRBV27 to TRBJ2-1; 10 bases map to TRBD2. V lost 4 bases, J lost 7 bases, and 7 bases stayed unmatched. The CDR3 extends over 15 amino acids. Germline CDR1 and CDR2: MNHEY and SMNVEV (reference sequence). The CDR3 here is CASSYSLAGKNEQFF. CDR3 sequence (DNA): TGTGCCAGCAGTTATTCACTAGCGGGAAAAAATGAGCAGTTCTTC.

This clonotype was found a few times. V usage is TRBV12-3 or TRBV12-4 and J usage is TRBJ1-2; D unclear. The CDR3 length is 13 residues. Trimming shortened V by 4 bases and J by 6 bases, and 12 bases separated the two germline ends. Here the CDR3 DNA reads TGTGCCAGCAGTTGGGCTTCCGCGGATGGCTACACCTTC. Protein: CASSWASADGYTF.

This chain uses TRBV7-9 with TRBJ2-7; possible D gene TRBD1, 6 bases. In germline, CDR1 is SEHNR, CDR2 FQNEAQ (reference sequence). This CDR3 region has 13 residues. V dropped 4 bases and J dropped 2 bases, with 9 bases sitting between them. The CDR3 sequence: CASSSWTAYEQYF. The CDR3 nucleotides read TGTGCCAGCAGCTCATGGACAGCCTACGAGCAGTACTTC.

This clonotype was observed a handful of times. The chain is built from TRBV19 and TRBJ2-1, with TRBD2 matching over 10 bases. The CDR3 is 18 amino acids. V lost 9 bases to trimming and J lost 12 bases; unmatched junction nucleotides: 26. Germline values: CDR1 LNHDA, CDR2 SQIVND (reference sequence). CDR3 loop: CASQRGGLAGDTLQWQFF. The CDR3, as DNA: TGTGCCAGCCAAAGGGGGGGGCTAGCGGGGGATACTCTACAATGGCAGTTCTTC.

J is TRBJ2-1 and V is TRBV2, with TRBD2 matching over 9 bases. This CDR3 comprises 15 residues. In germline, CDR1 is SNHLY, CDR2 FYNNEI. V lost 6 bases and J lost 7; bases outside the gene matches: 10. CDR3 sequence: CASRAGLAPGNEQFF. CDR3 DNA sequence: TGTGCCAGCAGAGCGGGACTAGCACCGGGGAATGAGCAGTTCTTC.

This clonotype was observed many times. The rearrangement joins TRBV12-3 or TRBV12-4 to TRBJ1-1, with D possibly TRBD1 on 5 matching bases. The V end lost 3 bases, the J end lost 4 bases, and 12 bases lay between the germline ends. The CDR3 contains 14 residues. The CDR3 protein is CASSLGGWGTEAFF. As DNA, the CDR3 is TGTGCCAGCAGTTTGGGGGGGTGGGGCACTGAAGCTTTCTTT.

In its sample, this clonotype was seen a few times. This chain joins TRBV27 and TRBJ2-2; 9 bases fit TRBD2. Germline V gene lookup returns CDR1 MNHEY and CDR2 SMNVEV (reference sequence). The CDR3 has 15 residues. The V segment lost 6 bases and the J segment 2 bases; nucleotides outside the gene matches: 4. CDR3 sequence: CASRRLAENTGELFF. The CDR3 bases are TGTGCCAGCAGAAGACTAGCGGAAAACACCGGGGAGCTGTTTTTT.

This clonotype turned up a few times. The chain carries TRBV7-2 and TRBJ2-5; no reliable D call. The V end was cut by 1 base, the J end by 5 bases, with 8 bases between. The CDR3 sequence is 13 residues long. Looked up from germline, CDR1 is SGHTA and CDR2 is FQGNSA. CDR3 sequence: CASSLVPYETQYF. CDR3 coding DNA: TGTGCCAGCAGCTTAGTCCCGTACGAGACCCAGTACTTC.

This clonotype appeared a single time. One end of the junction varies from germline; a read error may be responsible. The chain is built from TRBV7-9 and TRBJ2-4; weak D call: TRBD1 (5 bases). Germline lookup yields CDR1 SEHNR and CDR2 FQNEAQ (reference sequence). CDR3 length: 17 residues. The CDR3 region has the DNA TGTGCCAACAGCTTAGGCCAGGGTACTGGAGCCAAAAACATTCAGTACTTC. Its translation is CANSLGQGTGAKNIQYF. The full variable domain, rest sourced from reference TRBV7-9 and TRBJ2-4, is DTGVSQNPRHKITKRGQNVTFRCDPISEHNRLYWYRQTLGQGPEFLTYFQNEAQLEKSRLLSDRFSAERPKGSFSTLEIQRTEQGDSAMYLCANSLGQGTGAKNIQYFGAGTRLSVL.

This clonotype appeared many times. The CDR3 here is CASSYAGGEPYEQYF. The CDR3, as DNA: TGTGCCAGCAGTTACGCGGGGGGAGAGCCCTACGAGCAGTACTTC. The rearrangement uses TRBV6-5 and TRBJ2-7; TRBD2 agrees at 8 bases. This CDR3 spans 15 amino acids. The V gene's germline CDR1 is MNHEY and CDR2 SVGAGI. Unmatched junction bases numbered 5, after V lost 2 bases and J lost 2 bases.

J is TRBJ1-5 and V is TRBV6-5, with TRBD1 as a possible D gene (5 bases). The germline CDR1 and CDR2 sequences are MNHEY and SVGAGI. V lost 0 bases, J lost 6 bases, and 9 bases lay in between. This CDR3 has 14 residues. CDR3 coding DNA: TGTGCCAGCAGTTACTCTGGGGGGGGTCAGCCCCAGCATTTT. It encodes CASSYSGGGQPQHF.